This T cell receptor (beta chain) derives from a study of blood T cell repertoires in COVID-19. Study in general: PBMCs, B-cell-depleted T cells, or T cells provided the cDNA or gDNA that made up the material.

This clone came up once. CDR1 and CDR2 (germline): SEHNR, FQNEAQ (reference sequence). The CDR3 has 15 residues. Trimming removed 2 bases from V and 5 bases from J, with 15 bases in between. Only in-frame clones appear in the TCRdb table, and some are missing; sequencing was by immunoSEQ multiplex PCR. The table has roughly 670,000 clones, 75% to 90% seen once. Source material: peripheral blood. This chain links TRBV7-9 with TRBJ1-2; D is ambiguous. The clonotype was recovered from a young woman with acute or convalescent COVID-19. Here the CDR3 reads CASSLSDRWEYGYTF. CDR3 nucleotides: TGTGCCAGCAGCTTAAGCGATAGGTGGGAGTATGGCTACACCTTC.